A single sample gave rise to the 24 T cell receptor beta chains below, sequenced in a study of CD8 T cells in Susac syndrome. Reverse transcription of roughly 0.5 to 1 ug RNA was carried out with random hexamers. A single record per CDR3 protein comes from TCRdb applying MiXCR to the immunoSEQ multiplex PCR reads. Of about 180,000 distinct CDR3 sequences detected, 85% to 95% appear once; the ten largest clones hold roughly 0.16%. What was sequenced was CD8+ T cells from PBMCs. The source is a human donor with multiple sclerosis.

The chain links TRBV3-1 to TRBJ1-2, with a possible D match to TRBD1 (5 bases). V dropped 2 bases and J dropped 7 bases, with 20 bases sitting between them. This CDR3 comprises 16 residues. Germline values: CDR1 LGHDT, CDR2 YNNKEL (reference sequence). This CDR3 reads CASSQPNLEQGSGYTF. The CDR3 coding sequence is TGTGCCAGCAGCCAACCCAACTTGGAGCAGGGCTCTGGCTACACCTTC.

CDR3: CASSVEAGGAYTEAFF. Here the CDR3 DNA reads TGTGCCAGCAGCGTAGAGGCAGGGGGCGCGTACACTGAAGCTTTCTTT. This chain links TRBV9 with TRBJ1-1; 8 bases align to TRBD1. Losses at the gene ends were 0 bases for V and 3 bases for J; bases not matched to a gene: 7. The CDR3 sequence is 16 residues long. The germline V gene encodes CDR1 SGDLS and CDR2 YYNGEE.

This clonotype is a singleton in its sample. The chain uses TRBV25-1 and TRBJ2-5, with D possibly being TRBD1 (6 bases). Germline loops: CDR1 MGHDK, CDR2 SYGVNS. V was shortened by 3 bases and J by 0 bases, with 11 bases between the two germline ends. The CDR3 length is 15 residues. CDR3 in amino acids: CASSESRDNQETQYF. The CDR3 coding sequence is TGTGCCAGCAGTGAGAGCAGGGACAACCAAGAGACCCAGTACTTC.

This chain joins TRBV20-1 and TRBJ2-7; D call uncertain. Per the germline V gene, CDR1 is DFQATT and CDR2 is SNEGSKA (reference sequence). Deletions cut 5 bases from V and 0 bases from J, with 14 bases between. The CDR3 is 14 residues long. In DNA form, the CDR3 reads TGCAGTGCTGAAGGACGGCGAGGCTCCTACGAGCAGTACTTC. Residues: CSAEGRRGSYEQYF.

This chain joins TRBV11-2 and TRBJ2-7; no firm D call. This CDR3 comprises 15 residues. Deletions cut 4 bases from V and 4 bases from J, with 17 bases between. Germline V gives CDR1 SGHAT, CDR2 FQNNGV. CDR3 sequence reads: CASSSPSERSYEQYF. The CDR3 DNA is TGTGCCAGCAGCTCCCCTTCGGAGCGCTCTTACGAGCAGTACTTC.

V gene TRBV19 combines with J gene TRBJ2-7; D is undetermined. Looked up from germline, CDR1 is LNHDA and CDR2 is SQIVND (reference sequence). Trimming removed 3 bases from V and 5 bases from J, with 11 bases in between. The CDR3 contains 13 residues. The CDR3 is CASSMGIENEQYF. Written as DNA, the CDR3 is TGTGCCAGTAGTATGGGAATAGAGAACGAGCAGTACTTC.

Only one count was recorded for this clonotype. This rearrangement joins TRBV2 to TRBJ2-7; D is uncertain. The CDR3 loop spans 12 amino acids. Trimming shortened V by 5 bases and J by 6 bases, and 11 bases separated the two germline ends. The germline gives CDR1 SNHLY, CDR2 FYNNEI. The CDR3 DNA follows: TGTGCCAGCAGTAACAAGCGAATCGAGCAGTACTTC. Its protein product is CASSNKRIEQYF. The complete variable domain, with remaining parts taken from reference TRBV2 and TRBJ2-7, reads EPEVTQTPSHQVTQMGQEVILRCVPISNHLYFYWYRQILGQKVEFLVSFYNNEISEKSEIFDDQFSVERPDGSNFTLKIRSTKLEDSAMYFCASSNKRIEQYFGPGTRLTVT.

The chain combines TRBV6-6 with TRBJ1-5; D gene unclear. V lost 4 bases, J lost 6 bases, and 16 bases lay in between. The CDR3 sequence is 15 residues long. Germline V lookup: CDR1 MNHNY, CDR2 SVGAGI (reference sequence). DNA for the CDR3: TGTGCCAGCAGTTTTTTTATAGAAGGGAGTCAGCCCCAGCATTTT. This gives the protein CASSFFIEGSQPQHF.

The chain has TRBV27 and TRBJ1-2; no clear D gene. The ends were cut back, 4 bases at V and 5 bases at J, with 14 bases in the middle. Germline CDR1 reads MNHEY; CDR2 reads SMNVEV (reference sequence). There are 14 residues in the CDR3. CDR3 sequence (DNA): TGTGCCAGCAGTTCGGGAAAATCCCATTATGGCTACACCTTC. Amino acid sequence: CASSSGKSHYGYTF.

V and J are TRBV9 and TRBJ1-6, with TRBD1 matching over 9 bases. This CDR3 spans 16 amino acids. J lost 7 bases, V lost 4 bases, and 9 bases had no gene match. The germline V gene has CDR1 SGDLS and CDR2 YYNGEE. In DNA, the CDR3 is TGTGCCAGCAGCCCGTCTTCCGGACAGGGGAATTCACCCCTCCACTTT. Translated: CASSPSSGQGNSPLHF.

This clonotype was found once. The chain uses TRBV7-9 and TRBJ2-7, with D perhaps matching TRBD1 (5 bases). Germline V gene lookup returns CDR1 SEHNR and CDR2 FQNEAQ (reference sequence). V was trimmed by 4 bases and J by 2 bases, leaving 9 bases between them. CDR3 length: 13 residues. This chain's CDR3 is CASSSTVTYEQYF. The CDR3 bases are TGTGCCAGCAGCTCGACAGTAACCTACGAGCAGTACTTC.

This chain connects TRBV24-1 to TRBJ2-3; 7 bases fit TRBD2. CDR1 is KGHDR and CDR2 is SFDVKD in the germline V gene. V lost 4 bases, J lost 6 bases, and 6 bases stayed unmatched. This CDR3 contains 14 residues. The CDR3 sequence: CATSEPGLGDTQYF. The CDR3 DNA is TGTGCCACCAGTGAGCCCGGACTAGGTGATACGCAGTATTTT.

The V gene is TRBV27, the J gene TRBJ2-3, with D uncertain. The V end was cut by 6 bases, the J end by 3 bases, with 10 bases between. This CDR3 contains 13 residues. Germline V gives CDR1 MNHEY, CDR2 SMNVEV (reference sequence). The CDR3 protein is CASSHPETDTQYF. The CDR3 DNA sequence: TGTGCCAGCAGCCACCCAGAAACAGATACGCAGTATTTT.

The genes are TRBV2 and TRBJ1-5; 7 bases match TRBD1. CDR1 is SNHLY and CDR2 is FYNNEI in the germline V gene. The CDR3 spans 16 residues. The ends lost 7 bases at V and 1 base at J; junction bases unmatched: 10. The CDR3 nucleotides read TGTGCCAGCAAAGATAACAGGGGACGAAGCAATCAGCCCCAGCATTTT. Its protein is CASKDNRGRSNQPQHF.

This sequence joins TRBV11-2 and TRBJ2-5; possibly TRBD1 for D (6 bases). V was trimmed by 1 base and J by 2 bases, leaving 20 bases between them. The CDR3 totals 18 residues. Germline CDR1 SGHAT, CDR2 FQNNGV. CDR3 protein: CASSLGLEGVPQQETQYF. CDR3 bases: TGTGCCAGCAGCTTAGGCCTCGAGGGGGTCCCCCAGCAAGAGACCCAGTACTTC. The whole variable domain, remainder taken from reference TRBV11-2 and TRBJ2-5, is EAGVAQSPRYKIIEKRQSVAFWCNPISGHATLYWYQQILGQGPKLLIQFQNNGVVDDSQLPKDRFSAERLKGVDSTLKIQPAKLEDSAVYLCASSLGLEGVPQQETQYFGPGTRLLVL.

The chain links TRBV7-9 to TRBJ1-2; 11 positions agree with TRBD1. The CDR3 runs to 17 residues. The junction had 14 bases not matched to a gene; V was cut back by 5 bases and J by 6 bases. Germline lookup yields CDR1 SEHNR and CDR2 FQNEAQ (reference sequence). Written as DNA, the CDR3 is TGTGCCAGCAGCCCCGGACAGGGGGCTACGTTCTCCAATGGCTACACCTTC. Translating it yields CASSPGQGATFSNGYTF.

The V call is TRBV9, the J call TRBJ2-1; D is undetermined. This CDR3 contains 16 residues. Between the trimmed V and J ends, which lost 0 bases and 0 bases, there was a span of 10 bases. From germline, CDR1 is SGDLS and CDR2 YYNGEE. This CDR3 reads CASSVGGYSSYNEQFF. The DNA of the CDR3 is TGTGCCAGCAGCGTAGGAGGCTATAGCTCCTACAATGAGCAGTTCTTC.

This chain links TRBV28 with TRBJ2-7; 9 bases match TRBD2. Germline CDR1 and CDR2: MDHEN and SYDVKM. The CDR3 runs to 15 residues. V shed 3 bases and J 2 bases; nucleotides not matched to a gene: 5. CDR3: CASSFSLAGPYEQYF. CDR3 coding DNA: TGTGCCAGCAGTTTTTCGCTAGCGGGACCCTACGAGCAGTACTTC.

CDR3 region: CASSQDPRYRDSGANVLTF. The CDR3 DNA reads TGTGCCAGCAGCCAAGACCCCAGGTATAGGGACTCTGGGGCCAACGTCCTGACTTTC. The chain has TRBV3-1 and TRBJ2-6; D gene ambiguous. The CDR3 sequence is 19 residues long. Trimming shortened V by 0 bases and J by 0 bases, and 15 bases separated the two germline ends. Germline loops: CDR1 LGHDT, CDR2 YNNKEL (reference sequence). The entire variable domain, with the rest obtained from reference TRBV3-1 and TRBJ2-6, is as follows: DTAVSQTPKYLVTQMGNDKSIKCEQNLGHDTMYWYKQDSKKFLKIMFSYNNKELIINETVPNRFSPKSPDKAHLNLHINSLELGDSAVYFCASSQDPRYRDSGANVLTFGAGSRLTVL.

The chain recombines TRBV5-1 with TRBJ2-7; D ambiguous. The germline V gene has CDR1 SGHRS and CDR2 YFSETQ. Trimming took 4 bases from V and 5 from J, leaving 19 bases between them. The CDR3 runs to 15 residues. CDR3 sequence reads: CASSPVAYRIDEQYF. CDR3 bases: TGCGCCAGCAGCCCCGTCGCTTATCGTATTGACGAGCAGTACTTC.

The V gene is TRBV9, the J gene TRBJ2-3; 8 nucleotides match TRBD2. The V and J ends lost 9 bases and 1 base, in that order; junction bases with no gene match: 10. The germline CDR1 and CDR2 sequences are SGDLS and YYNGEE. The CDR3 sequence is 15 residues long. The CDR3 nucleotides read TGTGCCACCTCCAAAGCGGGGGAGCGCACAGATACGCAGTATTTT. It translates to CATSKAGERTDTQYF.

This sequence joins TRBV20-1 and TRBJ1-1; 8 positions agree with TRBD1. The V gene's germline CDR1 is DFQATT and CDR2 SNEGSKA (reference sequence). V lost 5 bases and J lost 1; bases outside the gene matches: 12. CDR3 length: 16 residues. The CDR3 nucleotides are TGCAGTGCTGACCTCGACAGGGGAGGGACGAACACTGAAGCTTTCTTT. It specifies CSADLDRGGTNTEAFF.

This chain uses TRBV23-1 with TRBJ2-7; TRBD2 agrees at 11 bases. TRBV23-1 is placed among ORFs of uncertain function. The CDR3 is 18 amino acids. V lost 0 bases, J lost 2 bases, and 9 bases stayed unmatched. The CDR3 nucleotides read TGCGCCAGCAGTCAATCCGAGGCTAGCGGGAGGCTAGCCTACGAGCAGTACTTC. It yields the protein CASSQSEASGRLAYEQYF.

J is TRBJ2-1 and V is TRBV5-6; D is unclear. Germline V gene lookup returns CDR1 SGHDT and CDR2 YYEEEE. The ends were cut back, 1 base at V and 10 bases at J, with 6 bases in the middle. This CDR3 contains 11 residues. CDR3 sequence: CASSLSGEQFF. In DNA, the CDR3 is TGTGCCAGCAGCTTGAGTGGCGAGCAGTTCTTC. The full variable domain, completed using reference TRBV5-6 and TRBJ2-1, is DAGVTQSPTHLIKTRGQQVTLRCSPKSGHDTVSWYQQALGQGPQFIFQYYEEEERQRGNFPDRFSGHQFPNYSSELNVNALLLGDSALYLCASSLSGEQFFGPGTRLTVL.